This T cell receptor beta chain derives from a study of blood T cell repertoires in COVID-19. Study in general: Some COVID-19 samples were acute and others convalescent; all came from the United States, Italy and Spain. T cells, B-cell-depleted T cells, or PBMCs supplied cDNA or gDNA.

As handled by the study authors: Reference gene primer amplification gave estimated nucleated cell counts. TCRdb's copy holds only in-frame clones and misses some; the assay was immunoSEQ multiplex PCR. Clone size and the V and J calls come from that table; the DNA yielded D and trimming. The table includes 270,000 or so clones, roughly 80% detected once. The CDR3 has 18 amino acids. In germline, CDR1 is SGHVS, CDR2 FQNEAQ. V was pared by 2 bases and J by 4 bases, with 23 bases between. This chain uses TRBV7-8 with TRBJ1-1, with D perhaps matching TRBD1 (6 bases). The sample was peripheral blood. The source of this sequence is a woman between 45 and 60 years old who had recovered from COVID-19. The CDR3 is CASSLMAPVRGGVTEAFF. Written as DNA, the CDR3 is TGTGCCAGCAGCTTAATGGCCCCGGTAAGGGGGGGTGTCACTGAAGCTTTCTTT.